Listed below are T cell receptor beta chains from one sample, sequenced in a study of CD8+ T cells in alopecia areata. Clones were read by immunoSEQ multiplex PCR, and TCRdb kept only the in-frame ones, dropping some. Of 90,000 to 130,000 clones in the sample, roughly 60% were seen once. The sequencing sample was made of CD8+ T cells sorted from blood. All receptors come from a human donor in good health. Each CDR3 is given with its conserved first and last residue. A D gene is named only where the DNA matches it firmly. A clone size is listed for some rows: how often the clone was seen (once, few, many), or a class if it is expanded.

abundance: .; len: 14; v_gene: TRBV9; j_gene: TRBJ2-7; d_gene: TRBD1; CDR3nt: TGTGCCAGCAGCTCAGACAGGGGACGGTACGAGCAGTACTTC; CDR3aa: CASSSDRGRYEQYF
abundance: .; len: 15; v_gene: TRBV13; j_gene: TRBJ2-5; d_gene: .; CDR3nt: TGTGCCAGCACTAAGGGCAGGAGCGCGAGGGAGACCCAGTACTTC; CDR3aa: CASTKGRSARETQYF
abundance: .; len: 16; v_gene: TRBV2; j_gene: TRBJ2-7; d_gene: .; CDR3nt: TGTGCCAGCAGTGCCTTGGGAGGGGACAGCTCCTACGAGCAGTACTTC; CDR3aa: CASSALGGDSSYEQYF
abundance: .; len: 12; v_gene: TRBV4-2; j_gene: TRBJ2-1; d_gene: .; CDR3nt: TGTGCCAGCAGCCAAGACTATAACGAGCAGTTCTTC; CDR3aa: CASSQDYNEQFF
abundance: .; len: 13; v_gene: TRBV13; j_gene: TRBJ2-3; d_gene: .; CDR3nt: TGTGCCAGCAGCCCGGAAACCACAGATACGCAGTATTTT; CDR3aa: CASSPETTDTQYF
abundance: .; len: 13; v_gene: TRBV6-5; j_gene: TRBJ1-2; d_gene: .; CDR3nt: TGTGCCAGCAGCGCTTACCGACCTGATGGCTACACCTTC; CDR3aa: CASSAYRPDGYTF
abundance: few; len: 14; v_gene: TRBV6-6; j_gene: TRBJ2-1; d_gene: .; CDR3nt: TGTGCCAGCACCTGGGGCCCCAGCGGCAATGAGCAGTTCTTC; CDR3aa: CASTWGPSGNEQFF
abundance: .; len: 14; v_gene: TRBV10-3; j_gene: TRBJ2-3; d_gene: .; CDR3nt: TGTGCCATCAGTTCTCCCGATTCCACAGATACGCAGTATTTT; CDR3aa: CAISSPDSTDTQYF
abundance: .; len: 16; v_gene: TRBV28; j_gene: TRBJ2-5; d_gene: .; CDR3nt: TGTGCCAGCAGTTTATGGGCCGACGAAGACCAAGAGACCCAGTACTTC; CDR3aa: CASSLWADEDQETQYF
abundance: .; len: 15; v_gene: TRBV19; j_gene: TRBJ2-7; d_gene: .; CDR3nt: TGTGCCAGTAGTAGCTTACAGGGTCTACTCTACGAGCAGTACTTC; CDR3aa: CASSSLQGLLYEQYF
abundance: .; len: 15; v_gene: TRBV13; j_gene: TRBJ2-5; d_gene: TRBD2; CDR3nt: TGTGCCAGCAGCTTAGCGGGACTACAAGCGGAGACCCAGTACTTC; CDR3aa: CASSLAGLQAETQYF
abundance: .; len: 14; v_gene: TRBV5-4; j_gene: TRBJ2-1; d_gene: TRBD1; CDR3nt: TGTGCCAGCAGCCAGCGGACAGGGGAGGATGAGCAGTTCTTC; CDR3aa: CASSQRTGEDEQFF
abundance: once; len: 17; v_gene: TRBV13; j_gene: TRBJ2-1; d_gene: TRBD2; CDR3nt: TGTGCCAGCAGCTCGAGGGGAAGCGGGATAGCCTACAATGAGCAGTTCTTC; CDR3aa: CASSSRGSGIAYNEQFF
abundance: few; len: 17; v_gene: TRBV18; j_gene: TRBJ2-1; d_gene: TRBD1; CDR3nt: TGTGCCAGCTCACCTGGCGCCCAGGGGGCTTGGTACAATGAGCAGTTCTTC; CDR3aa: CASSPGAQGAWYNEQFF
abundance: .; len: 12; v_gene: TRBV5-6; j_gene: TRBJ1-2; d_gene: TRBD1; CDR3nt: TGTGCCAGCAGCTCGACAGGGGAAGGCTACACCTTC; CDR3aa: CASSSTGEGYTF
abundance: .; len: 13; v_gene: TRBV27; j_gene: TRBJ2-7; d_gene: .; CDR3nt: TGTGCCAGCAGGGGGCTCAACCCCTACGAGCAGTACTTC; CDR3aa: CASRGLNPYEQYF
abundance: .; len: 15; v_gene: TRBV15; j_gene: TRBJ2-6; d_gene: .; CDR3nt: TGTGCCACCAGCAGAGATACGGCCAGACTAAACGTCCTGACTTTC; CDR3aa: CATSRDTARLNVLTF
abundance: .; len: 15; v_gene: TRBV30; j_gene: TRBJ1-5; d_gene: .; CDR3nt: TGTGCCTGGAGTCCCCCGGGGGGAAGCAATCAGCCCCAGCATTTT; CDR3aa: CAWSPPGGSNQPQHF
abundance: .; len: 17; v_gene: TRBV7-6; j_gene: TRBJ2-2; d_gene: TRBD2; CDR3nt: TGTGCCAGCAGCTTAGCTCCCGGGGGGGGGAACACCGGGGAGCTGTTTTTT; CDR3aa: CASSLAPGGGNTGELFF
abundance: .; len: 11; v_gene: TRBV29-1; j_gene: TRBJ1-1; d_gene: TRBD1; CDR3nt: TGCAGCGTTGACCCGACAGGGACAGCTTTCTTT; CDR3aa: CSVDPTGTAFF
abundance: .; len: 14; v_gene: TRBV7-2; j_gene: TRBJ1-1; d_gene: .; CDR3nt: TGTGCCAGCAGCTTATCTAGGGTGAACACTGAAGCTTTCTTT; CDR3aa: CASSLSRVNTEAFF
abundance: .; len: 19; v_gene: TRBV4-1; j_gene: TRBJ2-3; d_gene: TRBD2; CDR3nt: TGCGCCAGCAGCCTCCTAGGACTAGCGGGGGGGCTCCCTACAGATACGCAGTATTTT; CDR3aa: CASSLLGLAGGLPTDTQYF
abundance: .; len: 16; v_gene: TRBV13; j_gene: TRBJ1-2; d_gene: .; CDR3nt: TGTGCCAGCAGCTCTGGACGGACCCCGACTAACTATGGCTACACCTTC; CDR3aa: CASSSGRTPTNYGYTF
abundance: .; len: 15; v_gene: TRBV5-6; j_gene: TRBJ2-2; d_gene: .; CDR3nt: TGTGCCAGCAGCTGGGGACCCTCGAACACCGGGGAGCTGTTTTTT; CDR3aa: CASSWGPSNTGELFF
abundance: .; len: 16; v_gene: TRBV14; j_gene: TRBJ2-2; d_gene: .; CDR3nt: TGTGCCAGCACGTCCAAACCGGGACCCAACACCGGGGAGCTGTTTTTT; CDR3aa: CASTSKPGPNTGELFF
abundance: .; len: 16; v_gene: TRBV5-6; j_gene: TRBJ1-5; d_gene: TRBD1; CDR3nt: TGTGCCAGCAGTTCGAGACTGACAGGGCTCAATCAGCCCCAGCATTTT; CDR3aa: CASSSRLTGLNQPQHF
abundance: .; len: 18; v_gene: TRBV13; j_gene: TRBJ2-5; d_gene: TRBD2; CDR3nt: TGTGCCAGCAGCCCCGGGACAATAGCGGGGGCCTTTGGGGAGACCCAGTACTTC; CDR3aa: CASSPGTIAGAFGETQYF
abundance: .; len: 14; v_gene: TRBV13; j_gene: TRBJ2-7; d_gene: .; CDR3nt: TGTGCCAGCAGCTTGCTCAGTCTAGGCGCCGAGCAGTACTTC; CDR3aa: CASSLLSLGAEQYF
abundance: .; len: 16; v_gene: TRBV7-9; j_gene: TRBJ1-2; d_gene: .; CDR3nt: TGTGCCAGCAGCTTTGGCAGGGCTAACGCTAACTATGGCTACACCTTC; CDR3aa: CASSFGRANANYGYTF
abundance: .; len: 15; v_gene: TRBV7-9; j_gene: TRBJ1-1; d_gene: TRBD1; CDR3nt: TGTGCCAGCAGCTCAGGGGGCTACATGAACACTGAAGCTTTCTTT; CDR3aa: CASSSGGYMNTEAFF
abundance: .; len: 13; v_gene: TRBV7-8; j_gene: TRBJ2-5; d_gene: .; CDR3nt: TGTGCCAGCAGCCACGCTAGCGTAGAGACCCAGTACTTC; CDR3aa: CASSHASVETQYF
abundance: .; len: 15; v_gene: TRBV18; j_gene: TRBJ2-7; d_gene: TRBD1; CDR3nt: TGTGCCAGCTCACCGGGACAGATGATCTCCTACGAGCAGTACTTC; CDR3aa: CASSPGQMISYEQYF
abundance: .; len: 15; v_gene: TRBV4-2; j_gene: TRBJ2-1; d_gene: TRBD2; CDR3nt: TGTGCCAGCAGCGATGGACTAGTCCGATACAATGAGCAGTTCTTC; CDR3aa: CASSDGLVRYNEQFF
abundance: once; len: 13; v_gene: TRBV29-1; j_gene: TRBJ2-2; d_gene: .; CDR3nt: TGCAGCGTTTTGACGGAGAACACCGGGGAGCTGTTTTTT; CDR3aa: CSVLTENTGELFF
abundance: .; len: 16; v_gene: TRBV4-3; j_gene: TRBJ2-7; d_gene: .; CDR3nt: TGCGCCAGCAGCCAAGAATCAGGCGTCGGGACCTACGAGCAGTACTTC; CDR3aa: CASSQESGVGTYEQYF
abundance: .; len: 15; v_gene: TRBV13; j_gene: TRBJ2-1; d_gene: TRBD1; CDR3nt: TGTGCCAGCAGCGTACAGGGGGTGTCCTACAATGAGCAGTTCTTC; CDR3aa: CASSVQGVSYNEQFF
abundance: .; len: 17; v_gene: TRBV29-1; j_gene: TRBJ1-2; d_gene: .; CDR3nt: TGCAGCGCCTACTTTAGTCGGGGAGGGGGAGAGAACTATGGCTACACCTTC; CDR3aa: CSAYFSRGGGENYGYTF
abundance: .; len: 14; v_gene: TRBV6-5; j_gene: TRBJ2-1; d_gene: .; CDR3nt: TGTGCCAGCAGCTCGGGCGTAGGATACAATGAGCAGTTCTTC; CDR3aa: CASSSGVGYNEQFF
abundance: few; len: 12; v_gene: TRBV5-6; j_gene: TRBJ2-4; d_gene: TRBD1; CDR3nt: TGTGCCAGCAGCTTACAGGGGGCATTTCAGTACTTC; CDR3aa: CASSLQGAFQYF
abundance: .; len: 13; v_gene: TRBV29-1; j_gene: TRBJ2-1; d_gene: .; CDR3nt: TGCAGCGTTGAAGCCGCACAAGGCAATGAGCAGTTCTTC; CDR3aa: CSVEAAQGNEQFF
abundance: few; len: 16; v_gene: TRBV23-1; j_gene: TRBJ1-3; d_gene: .; CDR3nt: TGCGCCAGCAGAGGACGGCCTATTAACTCTGGAAACACCATATATTTT; CDR3aa: CASRGRPINSGNTIYF